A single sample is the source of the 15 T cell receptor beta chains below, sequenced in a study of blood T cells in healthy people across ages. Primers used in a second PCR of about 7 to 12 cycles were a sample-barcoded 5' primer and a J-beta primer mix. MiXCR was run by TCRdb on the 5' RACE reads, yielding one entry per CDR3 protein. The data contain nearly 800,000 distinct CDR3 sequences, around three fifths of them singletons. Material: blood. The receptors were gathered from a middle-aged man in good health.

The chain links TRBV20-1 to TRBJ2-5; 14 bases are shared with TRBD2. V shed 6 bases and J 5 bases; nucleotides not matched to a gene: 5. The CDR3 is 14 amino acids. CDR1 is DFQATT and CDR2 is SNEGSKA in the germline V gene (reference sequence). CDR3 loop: CSARGLAGDETQYF. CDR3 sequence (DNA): TGCAGTGCAAGGGGACTAGCGGGAGACGAGACCCAGTACTTC.

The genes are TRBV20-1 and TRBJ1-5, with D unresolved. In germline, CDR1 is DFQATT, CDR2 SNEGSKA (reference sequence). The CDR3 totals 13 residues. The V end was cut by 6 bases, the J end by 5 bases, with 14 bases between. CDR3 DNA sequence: TGCAGTGCCCCCGTTAATTTAGATCAGCCCCAGCATTTT. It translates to CSAPVNLDQPQHF.

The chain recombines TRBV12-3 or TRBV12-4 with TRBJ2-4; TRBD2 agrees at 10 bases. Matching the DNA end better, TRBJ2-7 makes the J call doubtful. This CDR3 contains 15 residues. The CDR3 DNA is TGTGCCAGCAGTCCGACTAGCGGGTATCCCTACGAGCAGTACTTC. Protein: CASSPTSGYPYEQYF.

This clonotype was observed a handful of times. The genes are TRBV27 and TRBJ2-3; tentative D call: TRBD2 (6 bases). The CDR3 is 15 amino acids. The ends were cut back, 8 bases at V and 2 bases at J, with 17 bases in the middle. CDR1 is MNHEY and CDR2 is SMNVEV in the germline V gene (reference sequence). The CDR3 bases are TGTGCCAGCTTTGATCTCGGGAGAGACACAGATACGCAGTATTTT. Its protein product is CASFDLGRDTDTQYF.

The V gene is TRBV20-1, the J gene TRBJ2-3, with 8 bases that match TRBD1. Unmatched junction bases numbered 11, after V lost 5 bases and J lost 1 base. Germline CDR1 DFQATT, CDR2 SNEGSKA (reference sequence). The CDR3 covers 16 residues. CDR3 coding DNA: TGCAGTGCTCTAAAGACGCCGGGACAGGGCACAGATACGCAGTATTTT. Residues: CSALKTPGQGTDTQYF.

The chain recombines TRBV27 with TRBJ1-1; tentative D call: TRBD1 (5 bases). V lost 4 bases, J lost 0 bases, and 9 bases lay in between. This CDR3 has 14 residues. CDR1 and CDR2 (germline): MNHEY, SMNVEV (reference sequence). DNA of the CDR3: TGTGCCAGCAGTTCCTCGACAGTGAACACTGAAGCTTTCTTT. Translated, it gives CASSSSTVNTEAFF.

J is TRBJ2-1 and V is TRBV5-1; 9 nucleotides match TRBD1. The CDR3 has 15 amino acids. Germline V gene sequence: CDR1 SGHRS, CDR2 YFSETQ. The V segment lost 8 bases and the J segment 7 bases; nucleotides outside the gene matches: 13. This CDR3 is CASSNRDRDTNEQFF. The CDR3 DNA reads TGCGCCAGTAGCAACCGGGACAGGGACACAAATGAGCAGTTCTTC.

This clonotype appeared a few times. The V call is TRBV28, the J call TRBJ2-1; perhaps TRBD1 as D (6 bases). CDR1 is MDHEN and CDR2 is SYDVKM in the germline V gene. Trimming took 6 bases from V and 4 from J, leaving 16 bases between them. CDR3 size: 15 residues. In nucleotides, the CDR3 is TGTGCCAGCAGCCCCGGCCCAGGGGCTTACAATGAGCAGTTCTTC. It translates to CASSPGPGAYNEQFF. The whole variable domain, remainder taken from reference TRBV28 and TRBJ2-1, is DVKVTQSSRYLVKRTGEKVFLECVQDMDHENMFWYRQDPGLGLRLIYFSYDVKMKEKGDIPEGYSVSREKKERFSLILESASTNQTSMYLCASSPGPGAYNEQFFGPGTRLTVL.

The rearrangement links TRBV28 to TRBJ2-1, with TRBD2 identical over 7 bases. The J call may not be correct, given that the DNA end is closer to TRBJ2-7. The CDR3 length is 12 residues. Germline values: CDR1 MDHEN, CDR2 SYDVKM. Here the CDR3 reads CASSPHGREQYF. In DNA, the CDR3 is TGTGCCAGCAGTCCCCACGGGAGGGAGCAGTACTTC.

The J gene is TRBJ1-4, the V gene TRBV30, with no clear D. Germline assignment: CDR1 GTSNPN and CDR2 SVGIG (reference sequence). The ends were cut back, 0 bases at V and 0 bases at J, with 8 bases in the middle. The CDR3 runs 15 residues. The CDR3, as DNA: TGTGCCTGGAGTGTACTTGGGGCAACTAATGAAAAACTGTTTTTT. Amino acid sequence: CAWSVLGATNEKLFF.

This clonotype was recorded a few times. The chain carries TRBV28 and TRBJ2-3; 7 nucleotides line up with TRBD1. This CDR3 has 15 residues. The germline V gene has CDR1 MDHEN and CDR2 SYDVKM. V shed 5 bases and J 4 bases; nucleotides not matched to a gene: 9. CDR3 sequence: CASSLRDRVADTQYF. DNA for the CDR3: TGTGCCAGCAGTCTACGCGACAGGGTGGCAGATACGCAGTATTTT.

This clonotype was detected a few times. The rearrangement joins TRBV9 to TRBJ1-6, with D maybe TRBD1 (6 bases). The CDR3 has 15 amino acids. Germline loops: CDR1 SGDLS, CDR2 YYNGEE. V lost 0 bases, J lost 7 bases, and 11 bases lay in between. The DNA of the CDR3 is TGTGCCAGCAGCGTAGCTGAAGGGGGGAATTCACCCCTCCACTTT. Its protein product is CASSVAEGGNSPLHF.

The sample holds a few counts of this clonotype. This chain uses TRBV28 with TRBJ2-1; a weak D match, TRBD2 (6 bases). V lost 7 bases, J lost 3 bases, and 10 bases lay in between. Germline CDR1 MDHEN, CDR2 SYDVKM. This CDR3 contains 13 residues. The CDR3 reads CASTPGLYNEQFF. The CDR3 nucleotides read TGTGCCAGCACCCCGGGACTCTACAATGAGCAGTTCTTC.

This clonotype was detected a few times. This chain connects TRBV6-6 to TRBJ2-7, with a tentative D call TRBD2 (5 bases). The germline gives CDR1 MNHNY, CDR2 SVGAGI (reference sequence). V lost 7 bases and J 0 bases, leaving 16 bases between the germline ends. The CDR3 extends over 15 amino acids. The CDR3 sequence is CASTPREGFSYEQYF. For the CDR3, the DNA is TGTGCCAGCACCCCACGAGAGGGTTTCTCCTACGAGCAGTACTTC.

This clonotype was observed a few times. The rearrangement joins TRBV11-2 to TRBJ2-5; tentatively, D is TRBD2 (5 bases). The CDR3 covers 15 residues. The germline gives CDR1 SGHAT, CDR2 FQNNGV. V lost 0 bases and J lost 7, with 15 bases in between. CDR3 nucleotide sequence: TGTGCCAGCAGCTTAGATGGCGGACTGGCAGTGACCCAGTACTTC. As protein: CASSLDGGLAVTQYF. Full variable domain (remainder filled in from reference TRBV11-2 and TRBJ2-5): EAGVAQSPRYKIIEKRQSVAFWCNPISGHATLYWYQQILGQGPKLLIQFQNNGVVDDSQLPKDRFSAERLKGVDSTLKIQPAKLEDSAVYLCASSLDGGLAVTQYFGPGTRLLVL.